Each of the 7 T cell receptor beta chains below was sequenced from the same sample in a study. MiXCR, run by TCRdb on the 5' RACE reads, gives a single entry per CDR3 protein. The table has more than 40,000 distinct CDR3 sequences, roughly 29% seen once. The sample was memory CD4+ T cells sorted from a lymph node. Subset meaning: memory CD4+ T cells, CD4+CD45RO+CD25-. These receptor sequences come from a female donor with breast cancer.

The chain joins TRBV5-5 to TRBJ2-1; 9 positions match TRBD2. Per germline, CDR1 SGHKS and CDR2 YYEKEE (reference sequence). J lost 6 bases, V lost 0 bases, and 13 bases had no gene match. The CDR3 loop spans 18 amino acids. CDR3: CASSLELIFAGGPNEQFF. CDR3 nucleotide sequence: TGTGCCAGCAGCTTGGAACTGATCTTCGCGGGAGGGCCCAATGAGCAGTTCTTC.

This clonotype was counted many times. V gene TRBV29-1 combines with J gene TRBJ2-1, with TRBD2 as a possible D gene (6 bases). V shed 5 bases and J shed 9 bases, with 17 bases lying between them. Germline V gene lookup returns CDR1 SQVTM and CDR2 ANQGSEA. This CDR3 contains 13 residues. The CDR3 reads CSVSTNWGGEQFF. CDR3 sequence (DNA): TGCAGCGTTTCAACTAACTGGGGAGGTGAGCAGTTCTTC.

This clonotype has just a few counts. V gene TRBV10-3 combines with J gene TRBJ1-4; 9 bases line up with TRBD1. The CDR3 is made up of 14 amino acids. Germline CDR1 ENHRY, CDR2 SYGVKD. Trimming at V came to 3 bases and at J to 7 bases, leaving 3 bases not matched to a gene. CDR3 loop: CAISDGTGLEKLFF. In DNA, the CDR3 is TGTGCCATCAGTGATGGGACAGGGCTTGAAAAACTGTTTTTT.

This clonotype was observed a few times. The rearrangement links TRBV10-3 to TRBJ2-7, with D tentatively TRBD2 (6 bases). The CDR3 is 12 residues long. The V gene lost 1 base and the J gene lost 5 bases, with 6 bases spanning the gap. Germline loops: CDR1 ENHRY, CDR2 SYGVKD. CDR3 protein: CAISEWGDEQYF. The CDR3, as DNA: TGTGCCATCAGTGAGTGGGGGGACGAGCAGTACTTC.

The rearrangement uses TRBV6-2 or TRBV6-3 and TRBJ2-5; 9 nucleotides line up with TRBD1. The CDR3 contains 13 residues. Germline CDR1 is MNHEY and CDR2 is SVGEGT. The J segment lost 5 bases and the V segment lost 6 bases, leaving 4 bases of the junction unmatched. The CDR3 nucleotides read TGTGCCAGCAGCAGACAGGGGGACGAGACCCAGTACTTC. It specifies CASSRQGDETQYF.

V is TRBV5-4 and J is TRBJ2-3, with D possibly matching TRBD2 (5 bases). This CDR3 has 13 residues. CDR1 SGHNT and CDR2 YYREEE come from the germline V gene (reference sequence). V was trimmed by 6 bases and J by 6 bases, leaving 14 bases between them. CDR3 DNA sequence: TGTGCCAGCAAGCTGCGGGTGTCGGATACGCAGTATTTT. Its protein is CASKLRVSDTQYF.

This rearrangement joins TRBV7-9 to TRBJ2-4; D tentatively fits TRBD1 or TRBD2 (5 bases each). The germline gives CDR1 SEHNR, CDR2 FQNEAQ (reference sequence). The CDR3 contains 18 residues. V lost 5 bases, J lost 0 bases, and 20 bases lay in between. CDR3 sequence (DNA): TGTGCCAGCAGCGCGCCCTCCGGGACGCAGCTAGCCAAAAACATTCAGTACTTC. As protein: CASSAPSGTQLAKNIQYF.